The 21 T cell receptor beta chains below come from one sample, sequenced in a study of cytomegalovirus exposure and HLA in healthy donors. Primers for the PCR totalled 60 Vbeta and 13 Jbeta. Profiled with immunoSEQ multiplex PCR; TCRdb holds only in-frame clones, not every one. The repertoire holds roughly 150,000 clones, with 76% as singletons. Sequences were obtained from PBMCs. The origin of the receptors is a male donor in good health and CMV-seronegative.

The chain carries TRBV5-1 and TRBJ2-1; 10 nucleotides line up with TRBD2. The CDR3 sequence is 14 residues long. Germline assignment: CDR1 SGHRS and CDR2 YFSETQ. V dropped 0 bases and J dropped 15; count of bases not matched to a gene: 9. CDR3 DNA: TGCGCCAGCAGCTTGGAGGCTAGCGGGGGAATGCGGTTCTTC. It translates to CASSLEASGGMRFF.

For the CDR3, the DNA is TGTGCCTGGAGATCAGGGAACAATCAGCCCCAGCATTTT. It encodes CAWRSGNNQPQHF. This sequence joins TRBV30 and TRBJ1-5, with D maybe TRBD1 (5 bases). The CDR3 runs to 13 residues. The germline V gene has CDR1 GTSNPN and CDR2 SVGIG (reference sequence). With 3 bases removed from V and 3 bases from J, the gap between germline ends came to 9 bases.

The chain joins TRBV10-3 to TRBJ1-2; D ambiguous. Germline values: CDR1 ENHRY, CDR2 SYGVKD. The CDR3 loop spans 12 amino acids. V lost 4 bases and J lost 10, with 13 bases in between. The CDR3 here is CAISGDKEAYTF. For the CDR3, the DNA is TGTGCCATCAGTGGAGATAAGGAGGCCTACACCTTC.

The chain uses TRBV28 and TRBJ1-4; 7 bases agree with TRBD1. Germline CDR1 reads MDHEN; CDR2 reads SYDVKM. The V segment lost 6 bases and the J segment 8 bases; nucleotides outside the gene matches: 12. The CDR3 loop spans 15 amino acids. Here the CDR3 DNA reads TGTGCCAGCAGGGAGCTGAGGGGGCAGCGGGAAAAACTGTTTTTT. It codes for CASRELRGQREKLFF.

The V gene is TRBV30, the J gene TRBJ2-6, with 7 positions matching TRBD1. The germline V gene encodes CDR1 GTSNPN and CDR2 SVGIG (reference sequence). V lost 8 bases and J lost 4; bases outside the gene matches: 17. This CDR3 has 17 amino acids. Here the CDR3 reads CAGWGPRGHGGANVLTF. The CDR3 region has the DNA TGTGCCGGTTGGGGGCCAAGGGGGCATGGAGGGGCCAACGTCCTGACTTTC.

V gene TRBV19 combines with J gene TRBJ1-5; TRBD1 matches 8 bases. CDR1 LNHDA and CDR2 SQIVND come from the germline V gene (reference sequence). CDR3 length: 16 amino acids. Unmatched junction bases numbered 7, after V lost 4 bases and J lost 2 bases. CDR3 protein: CASSTSGGFGNQPQHF. The CDR3 DNA follows: TGTGCCAGTAGTACATCAGGGGGCTTTGGCAATCAGCCCCAGCATTTT.

The rearrangement uses TRBV7-8 and TRBJ1-1; D is uncertain. This CDR3 is 14 amino acids long. Germline CDR1 is SGHVS and CDR2 is FQNEAQ. V lost 1 base to trimming and J lost 0 bases, with 6 bases between them. CDR3 sequence: CASSLGNLNTEAFF. DNA of the CDR3: TGTGCCAGCAGCTTAGGCAACTTGAACACTGAAGCTTTCTTT. Full variable domain (remainder filled in from reference TRBV7-8 and TRBJ1-1): GAGVSQSPRYKVAKRGQDVALRCDPISGHVSLFWYQQALGQGPEFLTYFQNEAQLDKSGLPSDRFFAERPEGSVSTLKIQRTQQEDSAVYLCASSLGNLNTEAFFGQGTRLTVV.

The genes are TRBV5-4 and TRBJ2-7; no definite D call. The CDR3 is 13 amino acids. Germline CDR1 is SGHNT and CDR2 is YYREEE (reference sequence). Trimming left V 5 bases short and J 0 bases short, with 9 bases between. In DNA form, the CDR3 reads TGTGCCAGCAGTAGCCAAATCTCCTACGAGCAGTACTTC. Translating it yields CASSSQISYEQYF.

This chain links TRBV28 with TRBJ1-5; a possible D gene is TRBD1 (5 bases). CDR1 MDHEN and CDR2 SYDVKM come from the germline V gene. The CDR3 loop spans 13 amino acids. Trimming pared 7 bases from V and 0 bases from J, leaving 7 bases between. The CDR3 DNA reads as TGTGCCAGCAACCAGGGTAGCAATCAGCCCCAGCATTTT. Translated: CASNQGSNQPQHF.

This sequence joins TRBV5-4 and TRBJ2-7; a weak D match, TRBD1 (6 bases). Germline lookup yields CDR1 SGHNT and CDR2 YYREEE (reference sequence). The V end was cut by 10 bases, the J end by 1 base, with 15 bases between. CDR3 length equals 13 residues. CDR3 DNA: TGTGCCTTCAGGGGAACAGCATCCTACGAGCAGTACTTC. Its protein is CAFRGTASYEQYF.

This clone was counted once. V is TRBV5-8 and J is TRBJ1-5; 8 positions match TRBD1. Trimming took 4 bases from V and 15 from J; bases not matched to a gene: 18. This CDR3 is 15 amino acids long. Germline V gene lookup returns CDR1 SGHTS and CDR2 YDEGEE. The chain's CDR3 is CASSLQGQVRDARHF. CDR3 sequence (DNA): TGTGCCAGCAGCCTCCAGGGACAGGTGAGGGACGCCCGGCATTTT. The whole variable domain, remainder taken from reference TRBV5-8 and TRBJ1-5, is EAGVTQSPTHLIKTRGQQATLRCSPISGHTSVYWYQQALGLGLQFLLWYDEGEERNRGNFPPRFSGRQFPNYSSELNVNALELEDSALYLCASSLQGQVRDARHFGDGTRLSIL.

The chain recombines TRBV27 with TRBJ2-1; 13 positions agree with TRBD2. The CDR3 extends over 20 amino acids. Trimming took 0 bases from V and 9 from J; bases not matched to a gene: 17. The germline V gene encodes CDR1 MNHEY and CDR2 SMNVEV (reference sequence). CDR3 nucleotides: TGTGCCAGCAGTTTATCATCCAACGCCGCCCGGACTAGCGGGAGAGGTGAGCAGTTCTTC. Residues: CASSLSSNAARTSGRGEQFF.

The chain links TRBV28 to TRBJ2-7, with D possibly matching TRBD2 (6 bases). The V gene's germline CDR1 is MDHEN and CDR2 SYDVKM. The V and J ends lost 6 bases and 3 bases respectively, with 12 bases between them. CDR3 length equals 13 residues. CDR3 in DNA: TGTGCCAGCAGACGGGAGTTTAACTACGAGCAGTACTTC. As protein: CASRREFNYEQYF.

The chain couples TRBV30 to TRBJ1-1; D ambiguous. CDR3 length: 14 amino acids. Germline V gene data show CDR1 as GTSNPN and CDR2 as SVGIG (reference sequence). Trimming removed 3 bases at V and 8 bases at J, with 19 bases between. In nucleotides, the CDR3 is TGTGCCTGGAGCCCACGGGTGGATCGGAGGGAAGCTTTCTTT. It specifies CAWSPRVDRREAFF.

This clone was counted a few times. The V gene is TRBV4-3, the J gene TRBJ2-1, with 7 bases aligning to TRBD1. The CDR3 loop spans 15 amino acids. Losses at the gene ends were 5 bases for V and 1 base for J; bases not matched to a gene: 5. Germline CDR1 is LGHNA and CDR2 is YSLEER. The CDR3 DNA is TGCGCCAGCAGCATCGAACAGGGGTCCTACAATGAGCAGTTCTTC. Translation: CASSIEQGSYNEQFF.

This chain connects TRBV7-8 to TRBJ2-7, with D tentatively TRBD2 (6 bases). The V end was cut by 1 base, the J end by 0 bases, with 16 bases between. The CDR3 is made up of 17 amino acids. CDR1 and CDR2 from the germline V gene are SGHVS and FQNEAQ. CDR3 sequence: CASSLEVGGVSSYEQYF. The CDR3, as DNA: TGTGCCAGCAGCTTAGAAGTGGGCGGGGTGAGCTCCTACGAGCAGTACTTC.

This sequence joins TRBV29-1 and TRBJ2-1, with D possibly TRBD2 on 5 matching bases. Trimming removed 7 bases at V and 5 bases at J, with 6 bases between. The germline gives CDR1 SQVTM, CDR2 ANQGSEA. The CDR3 consists of 10 residues. CDR3 in amino acids: CSGSDNEQFF. DNA of the CDR3: TGCAGCGGTAGCGACAATGAGCAGTTCTTC.

This clone has more than one count but fewer than ten. V is TRBV6-6 and J is TRBJ2-2; D is perhaps TRBD1 (6 bases). V was pared by 8 bases and J by 5 bases, with 15 bases between. The CDR3 is made up of 14 amino acids. Per the germline V gene, CDR1 is MNHNY and CDR2 is SVGAGI (reference sequence). CDR3 nucleotides: TGTGCCAGCCTCGAGACAGGCCGGACCGGGGAGCTGTTTTTT. As protein: CASLETGRTGELFF.

The chain joins TRBV5-8 to TRBJ1-5; D is ambiguous. V lost 0 bases and J 0 bases, leaving 13 bases between the germline ends. Germline V gene lookup returns CDR1 SGHTS and CDR2 YDEGEE. This CDR3 contains 17 residues. CDR3 in DNA: TGTGCCAGCAGCTTGGCCCACACAGCGGTTAGCAATCAGCCCCAGCATTTT. It codes for CASSLAHTAVSNQPQHF.

This clone was recorded only once. The chain is built from TRBV29-1 and TRBJ2-5, with TRBD2 matching 9 bases. V was pared by 6 bases and J by 5 bases, with 4 bases of the junction left unmatched. Germline V gives CDR1 SQVTM, CDR2 ANQGSEA. CDR3 length: 12 residues. The CDR3 is CSVVLAGETQYF. The CDR3 DNA sequence: TGCAGCGTGGTGCTAGCGGGGGAGACCCAGTACTTC.

This chain uses TRBV27 with TRBJ1-1; a weak D match, TRBD1 (6 bases). Trimming shortened V by 6 bases and J by 2 bases, and 16 bases separated the two germline ends. The CDR3 has 15 amino acids. Germline V gene sequence: CDR1 MNHEY, CDR2 SMNVEV (reference sequence). CDR3 sequence reads: CASRGGKGVNTEAFF. Here the CDR3 DNA reads TGTGCCAGCAGGGGAGGGAAGGGGGTTAACACTGAAGCTTTCTTT.